The 3 T cell receptor beta chains presented below share a single source sample, sequenced in a study of OX40 agonist ivuxolimab in advanced cancers. Sequencing was performed with immunoSEQ multiplex PCR; in TCRdb, only in-frame clones are kept and a portion is missing. The sample shows about 72,000 clones, 80% to 90% of them seen only once. Material: CD4+ or CD8+ T cells sorted from blood, obtained in a trial of the OX40 agonist ivuxolimab. The receptors come from an adult with an advanced solid tumor such as melanoma, head and neck, liver or kidney cancer.

CDR3 coding DNA: TGTGCCAGCAGCGTAGACCTCGGGAGGGCTAAAGTGGAGACCCAGTACTTC. The encoded protein is CASSVDLGRAKVETQYF. The chain has TRBV9 and TRBJ2-5; 8 bases match TRBD2. The CDR3 covers 17 residues. After removal of 0 bases from V and 5 bases from J, the junction contained 12 bases not matched to a gene. Germline V gene sequence: CDR1 SGDLS, CDR2 YYNGEE.

As DNA, the CDR3 is TGTGCCTGGAGTCAAACAGGGGCCCAGCCCCAGCATTTT. Its protein is CAWSQTGAQPQHF. V gene TRBV30 combines with J gene TRBJ1-5; 7 bases agree with TRBD1. CDR3 size: 13 residues. Germline values: CDR1 GTSNPN, CDR2 SVGIG (reference sequence). With 2 bases clipped from V and 7 bases from J, the junction kept 5 bases outside the gene matches.

This clone has just one count. The chain has TRBV2 and TRBJ2-1, with D unclear. CDR3 length equals 12 residues. V lost 4 bases to trimming and J lost 5 bases, with 6 bases between them. CDR1 and CDR2 (germline): SNHLY, FYNNEI. The CDR3 coding sequence is TGTGCCAGCAGTGTAGTAAACAATGAGCAGTTCTTC. It specifies CASSVVNNEQFF.